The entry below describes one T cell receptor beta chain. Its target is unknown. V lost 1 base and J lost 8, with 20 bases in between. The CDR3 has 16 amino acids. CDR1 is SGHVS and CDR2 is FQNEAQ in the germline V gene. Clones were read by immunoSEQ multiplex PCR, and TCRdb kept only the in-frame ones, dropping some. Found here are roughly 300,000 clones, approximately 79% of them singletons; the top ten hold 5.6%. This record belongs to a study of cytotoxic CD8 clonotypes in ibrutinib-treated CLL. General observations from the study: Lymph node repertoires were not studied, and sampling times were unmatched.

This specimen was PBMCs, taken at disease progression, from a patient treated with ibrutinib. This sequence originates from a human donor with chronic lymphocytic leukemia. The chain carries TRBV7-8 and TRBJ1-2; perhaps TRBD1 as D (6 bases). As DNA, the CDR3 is TGTGCCAGCAGCTTAGGTTTTGAGGGCAGGGGCATAGGCTACACCTTC. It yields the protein CASSLGFEGRGIGYTF.